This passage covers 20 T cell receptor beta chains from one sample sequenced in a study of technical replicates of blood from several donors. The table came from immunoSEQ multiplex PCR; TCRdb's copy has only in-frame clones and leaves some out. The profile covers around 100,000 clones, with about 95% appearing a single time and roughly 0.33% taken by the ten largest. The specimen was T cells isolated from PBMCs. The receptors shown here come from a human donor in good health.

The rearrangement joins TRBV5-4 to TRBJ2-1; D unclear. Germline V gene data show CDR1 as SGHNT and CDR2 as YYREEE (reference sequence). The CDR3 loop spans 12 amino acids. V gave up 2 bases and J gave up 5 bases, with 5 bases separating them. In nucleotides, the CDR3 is TGTGCCAGCAGCTTAACAGACAATGAGCAGTTCTTC. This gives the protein CASSLTDNEQFF. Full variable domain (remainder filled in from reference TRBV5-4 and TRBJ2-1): ETGVTQSPTHLIKTRGQQVTLRCSSQSGHNTVSWYQQALGQGPQFIFQYYREEENGRGNFPPRFSGLQFPNYSSELNVNALELDDSALYLCASSLTDNEQFFGPGTRLTVL.

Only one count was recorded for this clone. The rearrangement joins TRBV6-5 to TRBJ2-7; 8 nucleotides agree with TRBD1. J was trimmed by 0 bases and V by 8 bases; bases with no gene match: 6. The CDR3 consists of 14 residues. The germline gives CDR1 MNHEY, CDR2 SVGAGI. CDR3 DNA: TGTGCCAGCGGAACAGGGGGAGACTCCTACGAGCAGTACTTC. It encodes CASGTGGDSYEQYF.

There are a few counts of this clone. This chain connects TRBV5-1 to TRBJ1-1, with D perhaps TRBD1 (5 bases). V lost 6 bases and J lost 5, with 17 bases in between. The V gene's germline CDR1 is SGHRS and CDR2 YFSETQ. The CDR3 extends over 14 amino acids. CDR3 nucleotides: TGCGCCAGCACCATGTCGGGAGGGGTGACTGAAGCTTTCTTT. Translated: CASTMSGGVTEAFF.

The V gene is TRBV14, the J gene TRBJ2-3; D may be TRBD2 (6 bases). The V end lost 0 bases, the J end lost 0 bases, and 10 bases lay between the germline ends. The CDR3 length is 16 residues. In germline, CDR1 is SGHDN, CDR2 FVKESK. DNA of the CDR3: TGTGCCAGCAGCCAAGAAGGGCGGGGTAGCACAGATACGCAGTATTTT. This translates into CASSQEGRGSTDTQYF.

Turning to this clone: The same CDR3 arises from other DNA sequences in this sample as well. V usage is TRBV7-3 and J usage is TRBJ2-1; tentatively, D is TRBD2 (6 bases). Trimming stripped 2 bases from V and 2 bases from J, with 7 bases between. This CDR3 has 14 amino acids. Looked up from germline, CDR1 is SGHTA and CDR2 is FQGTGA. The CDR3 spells CASSLSGAYNEQFF. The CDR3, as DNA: TGTGCCAGCAGCTTATCGGGGGCCTACAATGAGCAGTTCTTC.

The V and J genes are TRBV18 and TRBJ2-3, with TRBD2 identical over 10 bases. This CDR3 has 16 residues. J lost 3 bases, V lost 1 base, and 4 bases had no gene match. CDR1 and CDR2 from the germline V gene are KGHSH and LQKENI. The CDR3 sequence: CASSPLPSGGTDTQYF. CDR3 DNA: TGTGCCAGCTCACCACTTCCTAGCGGGGGAACAGATACGCAGTATTTT. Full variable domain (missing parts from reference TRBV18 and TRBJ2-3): NAGVMQNPRHLVRRRGQEARLRCSPMKGHSHVYWYRQLPEEGLKFMVYLQKENIIDESGMPKERFSAEFPKEGPSILRIQQVVRGDSAAYFCASSPLPSGGTDTQYFGPGTRLTVL.

In DNA form, the CDR3 reads TGCGCCAGCAGCTCCCTAGCGGGAGGGGGAGAGACCCAGTACTTC. It codes for CASSSLAGGGETQYF. This sequence joins TRBV5-1 and TRBJ2-5; 12 bases fit TRBD2. CDR1 and CDR2 from the germline V gene are SGHRS and YFSETQ. The ends lost 3 bases at V and 4 bases at J; junction bases unmatched: 4. The CDR3 consists of 15 residues.

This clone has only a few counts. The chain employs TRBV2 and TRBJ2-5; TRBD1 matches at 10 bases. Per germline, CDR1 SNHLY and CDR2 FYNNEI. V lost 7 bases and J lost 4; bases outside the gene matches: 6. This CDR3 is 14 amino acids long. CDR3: CASTRQGAGETQYF. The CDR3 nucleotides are TGTGCCAGCACTAGACAGGGGGCAGGAGAGACCCAGTACTTC.

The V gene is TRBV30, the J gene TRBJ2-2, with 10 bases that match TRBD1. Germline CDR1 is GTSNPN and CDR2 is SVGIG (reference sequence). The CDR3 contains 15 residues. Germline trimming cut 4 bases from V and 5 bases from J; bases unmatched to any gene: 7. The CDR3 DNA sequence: TGTGCCTGGACTACATGGGACAGGGGAACCGGGGAGCTGTTTTTT. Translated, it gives CAWTTWDRGTGELFF.

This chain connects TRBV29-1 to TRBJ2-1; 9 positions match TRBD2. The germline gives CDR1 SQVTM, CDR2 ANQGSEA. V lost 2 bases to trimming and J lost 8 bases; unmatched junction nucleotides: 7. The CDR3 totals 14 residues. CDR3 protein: CSVESSGRPYEQFF. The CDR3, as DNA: TGCAGCGTTGAAAGCAGCGGGAGGCCTTATGAGCAGTTCTTC.

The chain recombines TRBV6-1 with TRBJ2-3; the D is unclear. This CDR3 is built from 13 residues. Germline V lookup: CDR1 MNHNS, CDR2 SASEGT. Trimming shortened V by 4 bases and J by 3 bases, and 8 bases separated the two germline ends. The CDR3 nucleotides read TGTGCCAGCAGTGGTTACAGAACAGATACGCAGTATTTT. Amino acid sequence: CASSGYRTDTQYF.

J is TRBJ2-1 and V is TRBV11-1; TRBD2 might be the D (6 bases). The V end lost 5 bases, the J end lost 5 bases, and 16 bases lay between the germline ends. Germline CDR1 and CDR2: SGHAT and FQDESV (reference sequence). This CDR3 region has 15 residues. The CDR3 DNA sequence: TGTGCCAGCAGCGACCCGACTAGATGGGACAATGAGCAGTTCTTC. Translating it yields CASSDPTRWDNEQFF.

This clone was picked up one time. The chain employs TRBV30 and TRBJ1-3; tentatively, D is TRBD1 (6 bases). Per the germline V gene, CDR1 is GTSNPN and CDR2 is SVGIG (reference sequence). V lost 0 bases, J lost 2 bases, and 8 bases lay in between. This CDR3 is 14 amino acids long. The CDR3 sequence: CAWSVHRAGNTIYF. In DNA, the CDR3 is TGTGCCTGGAGTGTACACAGGGCTGGAAACACCATATATTTT.

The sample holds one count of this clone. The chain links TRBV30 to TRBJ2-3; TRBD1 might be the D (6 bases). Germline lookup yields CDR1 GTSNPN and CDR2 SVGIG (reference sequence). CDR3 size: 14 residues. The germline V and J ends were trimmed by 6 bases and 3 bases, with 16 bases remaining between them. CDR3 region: CACQGKVGTDTQYF. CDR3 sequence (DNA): TGTGCCTGCCAGGGGAAGGTGGGAACAGATACGCAGTATTTT.

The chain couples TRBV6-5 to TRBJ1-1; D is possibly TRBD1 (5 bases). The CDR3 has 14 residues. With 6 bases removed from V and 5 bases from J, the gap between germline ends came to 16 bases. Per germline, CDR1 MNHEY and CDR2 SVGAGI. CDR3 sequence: CASSRGTEGTEAFF. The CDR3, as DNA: TGTGCCAGCAGCCGCGGGACGGAGGGAACTGAAGCTTTCTTT.

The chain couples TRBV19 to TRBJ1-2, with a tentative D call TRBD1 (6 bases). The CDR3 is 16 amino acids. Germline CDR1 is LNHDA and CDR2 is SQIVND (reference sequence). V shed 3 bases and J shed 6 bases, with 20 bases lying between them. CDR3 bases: TGTGCCAGTAGTATCCATCTTAGGGGGTCCAGCGATGGCTACACCTTC. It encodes CASSIHLRGSSDGYTF.

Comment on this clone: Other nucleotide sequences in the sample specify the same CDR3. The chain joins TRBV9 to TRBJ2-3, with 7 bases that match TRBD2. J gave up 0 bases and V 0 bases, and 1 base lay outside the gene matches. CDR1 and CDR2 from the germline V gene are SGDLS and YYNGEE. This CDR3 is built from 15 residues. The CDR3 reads CASSVGGSSTDTQYF. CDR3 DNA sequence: TGTGCCAGCAGCGTAGGCGGGAGTAGCACAGATACGCAGTATTTT.

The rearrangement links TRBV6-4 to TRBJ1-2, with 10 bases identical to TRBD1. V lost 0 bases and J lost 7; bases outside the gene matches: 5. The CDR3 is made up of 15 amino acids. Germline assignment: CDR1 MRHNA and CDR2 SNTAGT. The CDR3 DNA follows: TGTGCCAGCAGTGACTCGGGACAGGGGAGGGGTGGCTACACCTTC. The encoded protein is CASSDSGQGRGGYTF.

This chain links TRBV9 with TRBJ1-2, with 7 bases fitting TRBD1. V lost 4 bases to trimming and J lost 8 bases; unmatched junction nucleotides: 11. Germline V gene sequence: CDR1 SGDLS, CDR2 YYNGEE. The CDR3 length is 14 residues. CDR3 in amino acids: CASSHTTGLGGYTF. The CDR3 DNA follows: TGTGCCAGCAGCCACACGACAGGGCTGGGCGGCTACACCTTC.

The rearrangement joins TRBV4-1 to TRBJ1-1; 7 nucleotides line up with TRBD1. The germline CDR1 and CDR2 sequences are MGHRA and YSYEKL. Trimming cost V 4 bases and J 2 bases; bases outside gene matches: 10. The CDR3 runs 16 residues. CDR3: CASSPGGGGGNTEAFF. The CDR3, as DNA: TGCGCCAGCAGCCCAGGGGGAGGTGGGGGAAACACTGAAGCTTTCTTT.